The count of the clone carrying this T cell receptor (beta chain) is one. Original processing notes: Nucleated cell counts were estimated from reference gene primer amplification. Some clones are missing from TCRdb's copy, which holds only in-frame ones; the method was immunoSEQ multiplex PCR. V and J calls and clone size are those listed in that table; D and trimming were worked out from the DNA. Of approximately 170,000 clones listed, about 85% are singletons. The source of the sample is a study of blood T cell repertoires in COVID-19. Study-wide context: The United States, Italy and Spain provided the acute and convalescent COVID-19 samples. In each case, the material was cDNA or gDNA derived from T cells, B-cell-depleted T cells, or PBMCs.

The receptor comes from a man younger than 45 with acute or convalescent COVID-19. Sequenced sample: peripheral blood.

The CDR3 reads CASRGQGQPQHF. CDR3 in DNA: TGTGCCAGTCGTGGACAGGGCCAGCCCCAGCATTTT. The J gene is TRBJ1-5, the V gene TRBV19; 8 bases align to TRBD1. Germline lookup yields CDR1 LNHDA and CDR2 SQIVND (reference sequence). The ends lost 8 bases at V and 7 bases at J; junction bases unmatched: 4. There are 12 residues in the CDR3.